The 20 T cell receptor beta chains listed next were all sequenced from one sample in a study of shared clonotypes between healthy human individuals (TCRdb year 2020). The library was built by means of the immunoSEQ multiplex PCR assay. This is the immuneACCESS table as TCRdb keeps it, with only in-frame sequences that have V and J called. A part of the clones is gone; compared with another copy, unresolved V genes explain less than half, and the rest is unexplained. The sample has roughly 2.4 million clones on record, under 97% of them singletons. The ten largest make up roughly 0.13% of the sample. Material: naive CD4+ T cells sorted from blood. The cell subset or site label, read with the paper, signifies: CD45RA+ positively selected. Receptor source: a man younger than 35 in good health.

The J gene is TRBJ2-3, the V gene TRBV7-2; D perhaps matches TRBD2 (6 bases). Trimming shortened V by 8 bases and J by 3 bases, and 18 bases separated the two germline ends. CDR3 length: 15 amino acids. Germline V lookup: CDR1 SGHTA, CDR2 FQGNSA. CDR3 bases: TGTGCCAGCGCAATTACAAGCGGGTCAACAGATACGCAGTATTTT. This gives the protein CASAITSGSTDTQYF. Together with reference TRBV7-2 and TRBJ2-3, the CDR3 gives the full variable domain: GAGVSQSPSNKVTEKGKDVELRCDPISGHTALYWYRQSLGQGLEFLIYFQGNSAPDKSGLPSDRFSAERTGGSVSTLTIQRTQQEDSAVYLCASAITSGSTDTQYFGPGTRLTVL.

This chain joins TRBV28 and TRBJ2-7, with D perhaps TRBD1 or TRBD2 (6 bases each). CDR1 and CDR2 (germline): MDHEN, SYDVKM. This CDR3 is 15 amino acids long. V lost 2 bases and J lost 4, with 15 bases in between. Written as DNA, the CDR3 is TGTGCCAGCAGTTTAGATGAGGGGGGTCGTTACGAGCAGTACTTC. Its protein product is CASSLDEGGRYEQYF.

The genes are TRBV18 and TRBJ1-1; the D gene is possibly TRBD1 (5 bases). Germline values: CDR1 KGHSH, CDR2 LQKENI. CDR3 length: 14 residues. V was pared by 6 bases and J by 5 bases, with 16 bases between. This CDR3 reads CASSNSGEGTEAFF. The CDR3 nucleotides are TGTGCCAGCTCCAACTCTGGGGAGGGGACTGAAGCTTTCTTT. The full variable domain, in which reference TRBV18 and TRBJ1-1 provide the parts outside the CDR3, is NAGVMQNPRHLVRRRGQEARLRCSPMKGHSHVYWYRQLPEEGLKFMVYLQKENIIDESGMPKERFSAEFPKEGPSILRIQQVVRGDSAAYFCASSNSGEGTEAFFGQGTRLTVV.

Of note for this clone: Other nucleotide sequences in the sample specify the same CDR3. This sequence joins TRBV30 and TRBJ2-4; D call uncertain. Trimming left V 1 base short and J 0 bases short, with 10 bases between. The length of the CDR3 is 15 residues. In germline, CDR1 is GTSNPN, CDR2 SVGIG (reference sequence). The CDR3 DNA reads TGTGCCTGGAGTGGGTCCGCCCTAGCCAAAAACATTCAGTACTTC. Translated: CAWSGSALAKNIQYF.

This chain connects TRBV11-2 to TRBJ2-1; 14 bases fit TRBD2. Germline loops: CDR1 SGHAT, CDR2 FQNNGV. The CDR3 covers 19 residues. Trimming at V came to 3 bases and at J to 8 bases, leaving 15 bases not matched to a gene. CDR3 sequence (DNA): TGTGCCAGCAGCTTCTCGACTAGCGGGAGGGCAGCTGAGGACCATGAGCAGTTCTTC. Its translation: CASSFSTSGRAAEDHEQFF.

This chain links TRBV5-8 with TRBJ2-7; weak D call: TRBD1 (6 bases). The CDR3 covers 12 residues. Trimming stripped 6 bases from V and 3 bases from J, with 10 bases between. Per the germline V gene, CDR1 is SGHTS and CDR2 is YDEGEE. The CDR3 sequence: CASTTQGYEQYF. CDR3 nucleotide sequence: TGTGCCAGCACCACACAGGGCTACGAGCAGTACTTC.

The rearrangement joins TRBV23-1 to TRBJ2-6; perhaps D is TRBD1 or TRBD2 (5 bases each). TRBV23-1 is designated an ORF whose function remains uncertain. The CDR3 covers 17 residues. Trimming stripped 3 bases from V and 2 bases from J, with 14 bases between. This CDR3 is CASSHPLGAPGANVLTF. The CDR3, as DNA: TGCGCCAGCAGTCACCCCCTCGGGGCACCTGGGGCCAACGTCCTGACTTTC.

This clone came up once. The chain carries TRBV18 and TRBJ2-7; D remains ambiguous. The germline CDR1 and CDR2 sequences are KGHSH and LQKENI. The V and J ends lost 3 bases and 5 bases respectively, with 8 bases between them. The CDR3 covers 12 residues. The CDR3 reads CASSPDGHEQYF. Written as DNA, the CDR3 is TGTGCCAGCTCACCGGATGGCCACGAGCAGTACTTC.

The CDR3 DNA is TGTGCCACACTCAGGGGGACTGGAAACACCATATATTTT. This sequence encodes CATLRGTGNTIYF. The chain joins TRBV10-3 to TRBJ1-3; TRBD1 agrees at 7 bases. This CDR3 is built from 13 residues. V gave up 10 bases and J gave up 2 bases; unmatched junction bases: 5. Germline CDR1 is ENHRY and CDR2 is SYGVKD.

V gene TRBV27 combines with J gene TRBJ1-5, with D possibly being TRBD1 (5 bases). V gave up 2 bases and J gave up 3 bases, with 14 bases separating them. This CDR3 region has 16 residues. CDR1 and CDR2 from the germline V gene are MNHEY and SMNVEV (reference sequence). This CDR3 reads CASSLRAGSFNQPQHF. DNA for the CDR3: TGTGCCAGCAGTTTAAGGGCAGGGAGTTTCAATCAGCCCCAGCATTTT.

Notes on this clone: The sample contains more than one DNA sequence encoding this CDR3. The V call is TRBV5-1, the J call TRBJ1-1, with D unclear. Trimming took off 2 bases at V and 0 bases at J, with 8 bases between the two ends. The CDR3 sequence is 14 residues long. The V gene's germline CDR1 is SGHRS and CDR2 YFSETQ. The CDR3 coding sequence is TGCGCCAGCAGCTTAGTGCAGATGAACACTGAAGCTTTCTTT. Amino acids: CASSLVQMNTEAFF. Looking up the rest from reference TRBV5-1 and TRBJ1-1 gives the full variable domain: KAGVTQTPRYLIKTRGQQVTLSCSPISGHRSVSWYQQTPGQGLQFLFEYFSETQRNKGNFPGRFSGRQFSNSRSEMNVSTLELGDSALYLCASSLVQMNTEAFFGQGTRLTVV.

This clone was recorded only once. Distinct nucleotide sequences in the sample also encode this CDR3. The rearrangement links TRBV9 to TRBJ2-7; D is undetermined. V was pared by 0 bases and J by 3 bases, with 4 bases between. Germline V gene sequence: CDR1 SGDLS, CDR2 YYNGEE. The CDR3 covers 12 residues. The CDR3 DNA reads as TGTGCCAGCAGCGTAGCGGGCTACGAGCAGTACTTC. Protein: CASSVAGYEQYF.

The chain couples TRBV6-1 to TRBJ1-1, with D possibly matching TRBD1 (6 bases). This CDR3 contains 16 residues. Trimming took off 3 bases at V and 0 bases at J, with 14 bases between the two ends. Germline-derived CDR1 and CDR2 are MNHNS and SASEGT. In DNA form, the CDR3 reads TGTGCCAGCAGTGAGATGACAGGTTTCATGAACACTGAAGCTTTCTTT. It codes for CASSEMTGFMNTEAFF.

The J gene is TRBJ2-3, the V gene TRBV14, with unresolved D. V was clipped by 0 bases and J by 10 bases, with 8 bases between them. Germline lookup yields CDR1 SGHDN and CDR2 FVKESK. This CDR3 has 12 amino acids. CDR3 bases: TGTGCCAGCAGCCAAGATTCGGGCGCGCAGTATTTT. Protein: CASSQDSGAQYF.

The chain recombines TRBV7-2 with TRBJ1-2; no clear D. Germline loops: CDR1 SGHTA, CDR2 FQGNSA. The CDR3 has 11 amino acids. V lost 8 bases to trimming and J lost 5 bases, with 9 bases between them. CDR3 nucleotide sequence: TGTGCCAGCGGTGTTGTATATGGCTACACCTTC. This codes for CASGVVYGYTF.

The chain links TRBV28 to TRBJ2-5; no clear D. This CDR3 is built from 14 residues. The germline V gene encodes CDR1 MDHEN and CDR2 SYDVKM. V lost 5 bases and J 7 bases, leaving 17 bases between the germline ends. In DNA, the CDR3 is TGTGCCAGCAGTCAGACCCAAGAGGCTGGGACCCAGTACTTC. Protein product: CASSQTQEAGTQYF. Using reference TRBV28 and TRBJ2-5 for the parts outside the CDR3, the full variable domain is DVKVTQSSRYLVKRTGEKVFLECVQDMDHENMFWYRQDPGLGLRLIYFSYDVKMKEKGDIPEGYSVSREKKERFSLILESASTNQTSMYLCASSQTQEAGTQYFGPGTRLLVL.

This clone has just one count. The genes are TRBV27 and TRBJ1-2; 10 bases match TRBD1. The CDR3 length is 14 residues. The germline CDR1 and CDR2 sequences are MNHEY and SMNVEV (reference sequence). Unmatched junction bases numbered 3, after V lost 4 bases and J lost 4 bases. The CDR3 DNA reads as TGTGCCAGCAGTTGGGGGACAGGGGTCTATGGCTACACCTTC. Its translation is CASSWGTGVYGYTF.

The chain couples TRBV2 to TRBJ1-2; D is unresolved. V lost 7 bases and J lost 8, with 17 bases in between. The germline gives CDR1 SNHLY, CDR2 FYNNEI. The CDR3 runs 13 residues. The CDR3 bases are TGTGCCAGCACAAGAGGCCAGGCGGGGGGCTACACCTTC. This gives the protein CASTRGQAGGYTF.

The J gene is TRBJ2-1, the V gene TRBV28, with 7 nucleotides matching TRBD1. This CDR3 has 15 residues. V dropped 4 bases and J dropped 7; count of bases not matched to a gene: 10. Germline V CDR1 and CDR2: MDHEN, SYDVKM. CDR3 bases: TGTGCCAGCAGTTGGACAGGCAAGACGGGGAATGAGCAGTTCTTC. The encoded protein is CASSWTGKTGNEQFF.

Of note for this clone: Germline is not matched at one junction end, which may reflect a read error. J is TRBJ1-2 and V is TRBV7-2; D not resolved. CDR1 is SGHTA and CDR2 is FQGNSA in the germline V gene. The CDR3 runs to 12 residues. DNA for the CDR3: TGTGCCAGCAGCTTAGCGTTGGCGTCCCAGGCCTTC. It is translated as CASSLALASQAF.